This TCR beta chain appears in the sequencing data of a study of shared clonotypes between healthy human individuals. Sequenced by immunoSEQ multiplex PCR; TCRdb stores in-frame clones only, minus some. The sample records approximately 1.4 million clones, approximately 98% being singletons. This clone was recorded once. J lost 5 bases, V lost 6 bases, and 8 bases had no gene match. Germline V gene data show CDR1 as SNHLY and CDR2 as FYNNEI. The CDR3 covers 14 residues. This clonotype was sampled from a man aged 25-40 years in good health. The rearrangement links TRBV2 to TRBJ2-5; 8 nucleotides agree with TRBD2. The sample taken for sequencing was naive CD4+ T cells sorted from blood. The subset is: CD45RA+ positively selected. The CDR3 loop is CASRAMTGGETQYF. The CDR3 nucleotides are TGTGCCAGCAGGGCGATGACGGGAGGGGAGACCCAGTACTTC.